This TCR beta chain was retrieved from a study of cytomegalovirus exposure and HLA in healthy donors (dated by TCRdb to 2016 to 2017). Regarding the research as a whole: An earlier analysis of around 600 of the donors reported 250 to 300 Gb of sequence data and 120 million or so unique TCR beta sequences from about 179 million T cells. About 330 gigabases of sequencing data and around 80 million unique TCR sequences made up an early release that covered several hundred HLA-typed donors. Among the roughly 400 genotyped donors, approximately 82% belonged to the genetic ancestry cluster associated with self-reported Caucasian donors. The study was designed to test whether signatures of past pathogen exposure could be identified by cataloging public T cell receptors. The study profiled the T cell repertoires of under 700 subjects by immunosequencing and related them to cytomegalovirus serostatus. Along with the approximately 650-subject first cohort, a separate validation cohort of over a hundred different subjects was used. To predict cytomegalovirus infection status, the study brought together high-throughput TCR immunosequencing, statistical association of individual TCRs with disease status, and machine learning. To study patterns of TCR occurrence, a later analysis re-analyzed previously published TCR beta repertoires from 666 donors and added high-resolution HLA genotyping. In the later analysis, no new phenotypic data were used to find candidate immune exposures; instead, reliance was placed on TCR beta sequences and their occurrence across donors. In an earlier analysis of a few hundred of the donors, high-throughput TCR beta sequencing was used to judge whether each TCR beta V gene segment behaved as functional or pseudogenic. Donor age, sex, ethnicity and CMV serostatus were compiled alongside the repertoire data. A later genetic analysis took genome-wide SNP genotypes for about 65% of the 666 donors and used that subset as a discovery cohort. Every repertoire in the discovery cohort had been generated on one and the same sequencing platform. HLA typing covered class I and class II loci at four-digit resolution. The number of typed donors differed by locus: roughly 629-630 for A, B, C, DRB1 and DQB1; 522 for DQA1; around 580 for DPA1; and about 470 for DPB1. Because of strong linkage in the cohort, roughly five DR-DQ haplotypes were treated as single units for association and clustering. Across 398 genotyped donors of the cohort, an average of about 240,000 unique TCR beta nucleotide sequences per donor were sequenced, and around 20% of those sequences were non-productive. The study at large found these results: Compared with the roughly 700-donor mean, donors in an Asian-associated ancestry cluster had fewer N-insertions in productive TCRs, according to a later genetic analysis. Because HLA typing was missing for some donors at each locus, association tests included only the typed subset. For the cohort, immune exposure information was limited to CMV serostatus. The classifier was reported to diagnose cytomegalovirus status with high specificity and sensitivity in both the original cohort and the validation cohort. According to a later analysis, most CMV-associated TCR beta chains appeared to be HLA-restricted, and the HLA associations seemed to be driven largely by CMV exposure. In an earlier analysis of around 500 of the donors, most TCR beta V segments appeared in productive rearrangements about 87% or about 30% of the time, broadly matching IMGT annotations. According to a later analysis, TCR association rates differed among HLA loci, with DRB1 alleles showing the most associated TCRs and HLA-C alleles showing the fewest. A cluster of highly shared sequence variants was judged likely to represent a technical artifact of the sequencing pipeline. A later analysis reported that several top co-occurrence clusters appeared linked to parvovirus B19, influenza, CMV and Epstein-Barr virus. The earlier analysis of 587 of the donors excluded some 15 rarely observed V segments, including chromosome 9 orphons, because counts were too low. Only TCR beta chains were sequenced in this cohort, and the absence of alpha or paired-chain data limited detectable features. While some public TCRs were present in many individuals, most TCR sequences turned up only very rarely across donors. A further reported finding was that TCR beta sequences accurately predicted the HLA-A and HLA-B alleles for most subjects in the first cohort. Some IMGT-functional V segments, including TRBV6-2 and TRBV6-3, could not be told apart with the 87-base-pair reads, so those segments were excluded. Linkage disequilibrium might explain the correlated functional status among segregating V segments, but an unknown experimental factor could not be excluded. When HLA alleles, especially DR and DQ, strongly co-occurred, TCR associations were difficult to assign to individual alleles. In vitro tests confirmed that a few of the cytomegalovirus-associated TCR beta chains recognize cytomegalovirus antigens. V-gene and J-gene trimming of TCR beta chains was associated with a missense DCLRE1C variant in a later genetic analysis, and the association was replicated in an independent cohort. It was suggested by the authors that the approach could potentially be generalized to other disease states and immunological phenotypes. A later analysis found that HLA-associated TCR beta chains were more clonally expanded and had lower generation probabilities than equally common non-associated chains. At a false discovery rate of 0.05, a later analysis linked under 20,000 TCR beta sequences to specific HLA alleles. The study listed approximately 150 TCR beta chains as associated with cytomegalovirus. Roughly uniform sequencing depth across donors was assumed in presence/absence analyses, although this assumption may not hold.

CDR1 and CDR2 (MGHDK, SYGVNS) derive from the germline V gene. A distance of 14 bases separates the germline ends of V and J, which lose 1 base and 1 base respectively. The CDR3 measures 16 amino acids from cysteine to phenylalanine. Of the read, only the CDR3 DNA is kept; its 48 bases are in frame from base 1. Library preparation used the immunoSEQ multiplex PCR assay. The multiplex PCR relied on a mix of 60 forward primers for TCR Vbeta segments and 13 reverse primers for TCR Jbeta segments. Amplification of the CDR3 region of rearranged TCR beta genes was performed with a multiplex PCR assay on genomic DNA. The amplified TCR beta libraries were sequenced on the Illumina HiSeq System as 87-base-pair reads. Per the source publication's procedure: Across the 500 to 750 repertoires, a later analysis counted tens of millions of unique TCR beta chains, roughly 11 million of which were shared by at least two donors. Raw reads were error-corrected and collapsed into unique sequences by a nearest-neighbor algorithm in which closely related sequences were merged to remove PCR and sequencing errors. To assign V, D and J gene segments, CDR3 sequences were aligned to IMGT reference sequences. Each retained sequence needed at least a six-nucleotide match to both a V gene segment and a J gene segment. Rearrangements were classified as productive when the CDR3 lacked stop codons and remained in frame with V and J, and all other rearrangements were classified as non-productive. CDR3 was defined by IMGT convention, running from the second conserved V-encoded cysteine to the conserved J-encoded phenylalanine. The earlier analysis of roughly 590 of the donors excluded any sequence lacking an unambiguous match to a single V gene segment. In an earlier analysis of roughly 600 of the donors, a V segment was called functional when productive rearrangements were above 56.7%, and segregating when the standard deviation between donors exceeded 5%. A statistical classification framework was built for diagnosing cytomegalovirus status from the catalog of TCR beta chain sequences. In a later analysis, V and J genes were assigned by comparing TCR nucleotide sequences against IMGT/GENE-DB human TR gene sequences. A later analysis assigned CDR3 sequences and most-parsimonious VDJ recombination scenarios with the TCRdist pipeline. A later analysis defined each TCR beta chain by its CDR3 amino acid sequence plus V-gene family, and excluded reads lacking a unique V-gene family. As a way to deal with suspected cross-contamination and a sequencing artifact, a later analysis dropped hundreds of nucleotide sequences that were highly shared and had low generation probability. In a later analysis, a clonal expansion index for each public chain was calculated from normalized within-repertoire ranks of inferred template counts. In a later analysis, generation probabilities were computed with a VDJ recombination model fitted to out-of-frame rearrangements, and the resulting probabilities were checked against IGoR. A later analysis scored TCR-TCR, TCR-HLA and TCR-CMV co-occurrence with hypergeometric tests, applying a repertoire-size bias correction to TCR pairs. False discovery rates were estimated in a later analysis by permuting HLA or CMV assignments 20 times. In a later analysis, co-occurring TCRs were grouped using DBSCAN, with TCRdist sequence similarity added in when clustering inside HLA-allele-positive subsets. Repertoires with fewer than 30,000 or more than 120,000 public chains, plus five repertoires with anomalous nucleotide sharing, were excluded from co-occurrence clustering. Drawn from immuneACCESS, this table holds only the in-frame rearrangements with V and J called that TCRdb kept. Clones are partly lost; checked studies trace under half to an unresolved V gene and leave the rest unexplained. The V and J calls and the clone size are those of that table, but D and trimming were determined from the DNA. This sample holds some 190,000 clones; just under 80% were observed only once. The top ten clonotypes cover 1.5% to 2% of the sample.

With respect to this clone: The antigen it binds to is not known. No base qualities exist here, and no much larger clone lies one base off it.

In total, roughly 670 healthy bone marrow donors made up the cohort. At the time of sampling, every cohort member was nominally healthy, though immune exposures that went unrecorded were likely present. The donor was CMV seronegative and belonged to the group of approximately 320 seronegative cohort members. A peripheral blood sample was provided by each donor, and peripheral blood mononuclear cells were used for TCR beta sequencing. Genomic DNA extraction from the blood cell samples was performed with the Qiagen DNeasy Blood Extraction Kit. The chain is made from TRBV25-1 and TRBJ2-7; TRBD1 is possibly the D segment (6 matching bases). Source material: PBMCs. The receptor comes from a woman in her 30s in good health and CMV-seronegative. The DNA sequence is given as TGTGCCAGCAGTGAATTTTCCGGGACACCATCCTACGAGCAGTACTTC. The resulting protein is CASSEFSGTPSYEQYF.